This T cell receptor (beta chain) originates from a study of cytomegalovirus exposure and HLA in healthy donors. General study points: Usually a TCR sequence was rare, but some public TCRs were found in many donors.

The table came from immunoSEQ multiplex PCR; TCRdb's copy has only in-frame clones and leaves some out. The sample yields 65,000 to 75,000 clones, 94% seen once. This clone appeared a single time. Its antigen is undetermined. The donors were members of the approximately 130-subject validation cohort (separate from the approximately 670-subject first cohort). Germline loops: CDR1 ENHRY, CDR2 SYGVKD. This CDR3 is 16 amino acids long. V lost 0 bases, J lost 4 bases, and 5 bases stayed unmatched. The chain carries TRBV10-3 and TRBJ2-7, with 11 bases that match TRBD2. Sequences were obtained from PBMCs. The receptor was isolated from a man aged 18 to 35 in good health and CMV-seropositive. CDR3 amino acids: CAISESIAGGRYEQYF. DNA of the CDR3: TGTGCCATCAGTGAGTCAATAGCGGGAGGGCGGTACGAGCAGTACTTC.